The present T cell receptor (beta chain) was sequenced within a study of T cells in Graves' hyperthyroidism and ophthalmopathy. Study-wide results and limits: Model-based prediction identified ophthalmopathy a median roughly six months prior to its onset. Ophthalmopathy and stable hyperthyroidism were told apart by a 13 V-J model.

In its sample, this clonotype was seen many times. Its matching antigen is unknown. RNA transcripts gave rise to amplified TCR beta CDR3 regions. The HTBI primer set served for first-round RT-PCR of the TCR CDR3. TCRdb re-called the multiplex PCR reads through MiXCR, storing one row per CDR3 protein. This table holds fewer than 400,000 distinct CDR3 sequences, approximately 16% found once. The length of the CDR3 is 15 residues. V was clipped by 2 bases and J by 3 bases; unmatched bases: 5. The germline V gene has CDR1 MNHEY and CDR2 SMNVEV (reference sequence). This clonotype originated in a young man with Graves' hyperthyroidism. The specimen was blood. The chain is built from TRBV27 and TRBJ2-7; TRBD2 matches at 9 bases. In DNA form, the CDR3 reads TGTGCCAGCAGTTTAGTAGCTAGCGGGAACTACGAGCAGTACTTC. Translated: CASSLVASGNYEQYF.